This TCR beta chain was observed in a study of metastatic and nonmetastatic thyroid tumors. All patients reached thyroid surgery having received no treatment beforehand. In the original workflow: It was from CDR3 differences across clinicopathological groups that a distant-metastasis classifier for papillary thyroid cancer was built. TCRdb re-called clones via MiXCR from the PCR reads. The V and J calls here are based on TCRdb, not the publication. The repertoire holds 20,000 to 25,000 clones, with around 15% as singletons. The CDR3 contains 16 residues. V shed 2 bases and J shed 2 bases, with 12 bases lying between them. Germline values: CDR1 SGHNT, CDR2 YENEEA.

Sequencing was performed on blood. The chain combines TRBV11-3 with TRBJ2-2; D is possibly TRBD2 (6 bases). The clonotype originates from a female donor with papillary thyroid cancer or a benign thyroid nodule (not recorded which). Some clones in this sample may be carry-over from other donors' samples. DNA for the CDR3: TGTGCCAGCAGCTTAACCACTAGCCCAAACACCGGGGAGCTGTTTTTT. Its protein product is CASSLTTSPNTGELFF.